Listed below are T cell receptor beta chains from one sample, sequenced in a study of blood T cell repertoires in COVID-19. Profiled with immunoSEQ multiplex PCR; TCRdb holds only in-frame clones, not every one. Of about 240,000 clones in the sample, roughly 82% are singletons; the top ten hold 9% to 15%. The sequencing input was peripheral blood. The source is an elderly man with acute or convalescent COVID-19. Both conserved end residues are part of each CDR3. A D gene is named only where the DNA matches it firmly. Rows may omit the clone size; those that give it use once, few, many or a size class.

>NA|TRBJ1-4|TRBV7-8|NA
CASSSRTDEKLFF
TGTGCCAGCAGCTCTAGGACAGATGAAAAACTGTTTTTT
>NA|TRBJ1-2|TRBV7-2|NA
CASSLGRQMVYGYTF
TGTGCCAGCAGCTTAGGTCGACAGATGGTCTATGGCTACACCTTC
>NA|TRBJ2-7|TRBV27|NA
CASSQQGATHEQYF
TGTGCCAGCAGTCAACAGGGAGCCACGCACGAGCAGTACTTC
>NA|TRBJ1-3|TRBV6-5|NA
CASSRGQRNTIYF
TGTGCCAGCAGTAGGGGACAACGTAACACCATATATTTT
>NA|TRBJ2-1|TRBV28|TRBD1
CASSPGGSSYNEQFF
TGTGCCAGCAGTCCAGGGGGTTCCTCCTACAATGAGCAGTTCTTC
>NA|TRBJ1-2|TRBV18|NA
CASSPQGYYGYTF
TGTGCCAGCTCACCGCAGGGGTACTATGGCTACACCTTC
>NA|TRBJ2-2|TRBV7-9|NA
CASSQAGSANTGELFF
TGTGCCAGCAGCCAGGCGGGGTCCGCGAACACCGGGGAGCTGTTTTTT
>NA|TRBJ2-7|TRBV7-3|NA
CASSSVGPGEQYF
TGTGCCAGCAGCTCCGTGGGTCCAGGGGAGCAGTACTTC
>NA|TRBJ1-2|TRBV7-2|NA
CASSPQTGYGYTF
TGTGCCAGCAGCCCGCAAACAGGGTATGGCTACACCTTC
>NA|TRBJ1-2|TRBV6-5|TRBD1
CASSHGQEGGYTF
TGTGCCAGCAGCCACGGACAGGAAGGGGGCTACACCTTC
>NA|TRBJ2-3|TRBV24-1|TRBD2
CATSDSGSGRFTDTQYF
TGTGCCACCAGTGATTCCGGTAGCGGGAGGTTTACAGATACGCAGTATTTT
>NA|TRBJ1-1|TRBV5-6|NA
CASSLDRANTEAFF
TGTGCCAGCAGCTTGGACAGGGCCAACACTGAAGCTTTCTTT
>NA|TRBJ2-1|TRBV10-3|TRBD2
CATSGSGSSGNEQFF
TGTGCCACGTCCGGGAGCGGGAGCTCGGGTAATGAGCAGTTCTTC
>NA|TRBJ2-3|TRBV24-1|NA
CATSLQGFTDTQYF
TGTGCCACCAGTCTTCAGGGATTCACAGATACGCAGTATTTT
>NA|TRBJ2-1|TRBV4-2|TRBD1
CASSQTGGSYNEQFF
TGTGCCAGCAGCCAGACAGGGGGCTCCTACAATGAGCAGTTCTTC
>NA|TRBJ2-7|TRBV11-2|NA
CASSLGRVEQYF
TGTGCCAGCAGCTTAGGTCGCGTCGAGCAGTACTTC
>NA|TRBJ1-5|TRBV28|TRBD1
CASSTGGEQPQHF
TGTGCCAGCAGTACAGGGGGCGAACAGCCCCAGCATTTT
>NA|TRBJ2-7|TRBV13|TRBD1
CASSFQGQGHEQYF
TGTGCCAGCAGCTTCCAGGGACAGGGGCACGAGCAGTACTTC
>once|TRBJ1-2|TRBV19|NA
CASSIYRDNYGYTF
TGTGCCAGTAGTATATATCGGGATAACTATGGCTACACCTTC
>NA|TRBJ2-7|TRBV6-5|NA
CASSHGGDYEQYF
TGTGCCAGCAGCCACGGGGGTGACTACGAGCAGTACTTC
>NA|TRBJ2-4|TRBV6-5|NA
CASSQRGSGNIQYF
TGTGCCAGCAGTCAACGGGGGAGCGGAAACATTCAGTACTTC
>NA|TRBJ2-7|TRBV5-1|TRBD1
CASSYGQAPNEQYF
TGCGCCAGCAGCTATGGACAGGCTCCGAACGAGCAGTACTTC
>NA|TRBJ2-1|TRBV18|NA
CASSGLGGESDNEQFF
TGTGCCAGCTCAGGATTGGGCGGGGAGTCGGACAATGAGCAGTTCTTC
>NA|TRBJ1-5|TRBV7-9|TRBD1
CASSLQGYNQPQHF
TGTGCCAGCAGCCTACAGGGGTACAATCAGCCCCAGCATTTT
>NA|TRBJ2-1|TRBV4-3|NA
CASSQDGADYNEQFF
TGCGCCAGCAGCCAAGACGGAGCCGACTACAATGAGCAGTTCTTC
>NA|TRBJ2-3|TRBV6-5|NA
CASSYSMIRDTQYF
TGTGCCAGCAGTTACTCGATGATCCGGGATACGCAGTATTTT
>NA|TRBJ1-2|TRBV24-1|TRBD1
CATSDFRGQTLYGYTF
TGTGCCACCAGTGATTTCCGGGGACAGACACTCTATGGCTACACCTTC
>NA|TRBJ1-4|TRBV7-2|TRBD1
CASSPVTGVVTNEKLFF
TGTGCCAGCAGCCCTGTGACAGGGGTTGTCACTAATGAAAAACTGTTTTTT
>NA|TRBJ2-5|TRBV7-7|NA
CASGDGGRETQYF
TGTGCTAGCGGAGACGGAGGAAGGGAGACCCAGTACTTC
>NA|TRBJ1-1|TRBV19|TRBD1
CASIPRKGANTEAFF
TGTGCCAGTATCCCCAGGAAGGGGGCGAACACTGAAGCTTTCTTT
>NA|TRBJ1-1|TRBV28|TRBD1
CASSFLGTVDTEAFF
TGTGCCAGCAGTTTCCTAGGGACAGTAGATACTGAAGCTTTCTTT
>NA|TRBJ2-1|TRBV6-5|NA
CASNSNEQFF
TGTGCCAGCAACAGCAATGAGCAGTTCTTC
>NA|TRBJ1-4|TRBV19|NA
CASSLGTPLNEKLFF
TGTGCCAGTAGTCTCGGGACTCCACTGAATGAAAAACTGTTTTTT